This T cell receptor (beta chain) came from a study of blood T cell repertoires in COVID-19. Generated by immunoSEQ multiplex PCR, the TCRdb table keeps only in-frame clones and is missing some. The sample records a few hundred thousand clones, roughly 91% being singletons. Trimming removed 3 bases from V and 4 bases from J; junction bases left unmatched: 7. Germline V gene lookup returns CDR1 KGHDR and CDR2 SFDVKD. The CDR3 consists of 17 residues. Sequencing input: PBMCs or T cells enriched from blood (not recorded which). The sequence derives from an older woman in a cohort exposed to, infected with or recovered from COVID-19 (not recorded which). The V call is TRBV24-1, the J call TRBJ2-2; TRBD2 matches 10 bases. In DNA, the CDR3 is TGTGCCACCAGTGATGTCGGGACTAGCGCCTCCACCGGGGAGCTGTTTTTT. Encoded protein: CATSDVGTSASTGELFF.